This record covers a single TCR beta chain. Its cognate antigen is unknown. These data originate in a study of cytomegalovirus exposure and HLA in healthy donors. Study-level results: Only CMV serostatus was available as immune exposure information. According to an earlier analysis, most TCR beta V segments yielded productive rearrangements about 87% or about 30% of the time. Researchers reported that a few CMV-associated chains were confirmed in vitro as CMV antigen-specific.

Germline trimming cut 3 bases from V and 6 bases from J; bases unmatched to any gene: 6. The CDR3 extends over 15 amino acids. Looked up from germline, CDR1 is SGHRS and CDR2 is YFSETQ. The PCR ran on 60 Vbeta and 13 Jbeta primers. The table came from immunoSEQ multiplex PCR; TCRdb's copy has only in-frame clones and leaves some out. The table includes around 170,000 clones, approximately 84% detected once. This TCR was sampled from a woman in her forties in good health and CMV-seropositive. V is TRBV5-1 and J is TRBJ1-3, with 10 bases lining up with TRBD1. Material: PBMCs. The CDR3 sequence: CASSSSGTGVNTIYF. CDR3 DNA sequence: TGCGCCAGCAGCTCCAGCGGGACAGGGGTAAACACCATATATTTT. Supplemented by reference TRBV5-1 and TRBJ1-3, the full variable domain reads KAGVTQTPRYLIKTRGQQVTLSCSPISGHRSVSWYQQTPGQGLQFLFEYFSETQRNKGNFPGRFSGRQFSNSRSEMNVSTLELGDSALYLCASSSSGTGVNTIYFGEGSWLTVV.